The present TCR beta chain was sequenced within a study of CD8 T cells in Susac syndrome. An input of about 0.5 to 1 ug of RNA was subjected to reverse transcription using random hexamers. The amplification used immunoSEQ multiplex PCR on TCR beta CDR3; it spanned 54 Vbeta and 13 Jbeta. MiXCR was run by TCRdb on the immunoSEQ multiplex PCR reads, yielding one entry per CDR3 protein. Counted here are around 170,000 distinct CDR3 sequences, 85% to 95% occurring once; the ten biggest clones make up about 0.16%. CDR3 length: 13 amino acids. Trimming stripped 3 bases from V and 6 bases from J, with 12 bases between. In germline, CDR1 is MDHEN, CDR2 SYDVKM. The authors sequenced TCR beta from blood CD8+ and CD4+ T cells.

The V call is TRBV28, the J call TRBJ2-7; tentatively, D is TRBD2 (5 bases). The sequence came from a human donor with multiple sclerosis. Sequenced sample: CD8+ T cells from PBMCs. CDR3 amino acids: CASSFSARGEQYF. CDR3 coding DNA: TGTGCCAGCAGTTTCTCGGCCCGGGGCGAGCAGTACTTC.